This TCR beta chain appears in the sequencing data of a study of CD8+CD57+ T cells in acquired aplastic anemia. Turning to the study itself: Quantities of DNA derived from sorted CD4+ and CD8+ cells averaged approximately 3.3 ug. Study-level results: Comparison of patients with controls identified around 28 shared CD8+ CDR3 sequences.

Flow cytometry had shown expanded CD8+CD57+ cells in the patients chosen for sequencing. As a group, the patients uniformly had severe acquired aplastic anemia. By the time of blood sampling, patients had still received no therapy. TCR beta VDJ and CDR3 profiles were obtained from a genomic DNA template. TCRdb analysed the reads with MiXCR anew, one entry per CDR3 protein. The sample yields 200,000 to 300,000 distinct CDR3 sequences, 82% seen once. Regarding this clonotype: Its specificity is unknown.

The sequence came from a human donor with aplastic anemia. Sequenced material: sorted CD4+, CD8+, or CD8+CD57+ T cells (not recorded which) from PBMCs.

The CDR3 bases are TGTGCCAGCAGAGGAGCTGTGACCATTCAGTACTTC. As protein: CASRGAVTIQYF. The rearrangement joins TRBV11-3 to TRBJ2-4; no reliable D call. The germline CDR1 and CDR2 sequences are SGHNT and YENEEA. V gave up 6 bases and J gave up 9 bases, with 12 bases separating them. The CDR3 runs 12 residues.